This T cell receptor (beta chain) was obtained from a study of T cell repertoires in cytomegalovirus infection. Study-level background: The authors used CMV epitopes that were HLA-C-restricted (recently identified) and HLA-B-restricted (well studied). Public TCR beta signatures indicated both CMV infection and matching HLA type.

As concerns this clonotype: The antigen is not known.

Germline CDR1 reads SNHLY; CDR2 reads FYNNEI. CDR3 length: 15 amino acids. V was cut by 3 bases and J by 3 bases, with 12 bases left in between. TCRdb passed the reads through MiXCR, listing each CDR3 protein once. The sample has nearly 700,000 distinct CDR3 sequences, roughly 36% seen once. Findings and caveats of the study: Clonotypes of TCR beta that were HLA-C-restricted and CMV-specific dominated the ex vivo response.

The sequences come from cultured PBMCs, collected from culture after CMV antigen stimulation. The gene calls are TRBV2 and TRBJ1-3, with D perhaps TRBD1 (6 bases). The TCR sequence derives from a human donor in good health (CMV status not recorded). Some clones in this sample may be carry-over from other donors' samples. The CDR3 nucleotides are TGTGCCAGCAGTGACCCCGGACAGCTTGGAAACACCATATATTTT. The encoded protein is CASSDPGQLGNTIYF.